This T cell receptor (beta chain) was obtained from a study of radiation and T cells in renal cell carcinoma (dated by TCRdb to between 2020 and 2021). Describing the broader study: Samples were obtained from a clinical trial, in which 15 Gy stereotactic body radiation therapy was delivered to primary renal cell carcinomas and nephrectomy was performed 4 weeks later. A total of 3.5 million to 4.5 million unique CDR3 nucleotide sequences, encoding 2.5 million to 3 million unique CDR3 amino acid sequences, were found across all 50 or so samples. In total, some 50 samples underwent TCR beta sequencing: approximately 25 tumors plus 27 peripheral blood samples.

Findings and caveats that apply to the study as a whole: Because the trial had a single-armed design, the trial could not examine how radiation dose or scheduling affected the TCR repertoire. Top tumor clonotypes rose in blood from baseline to 2 weeks post-radiation, then contracted by 4 weeks, suggesting transient expansion of tumor-resident clones. Dynamics of the blood repertoire were not tracked past 4 weeks after treatment. Because no pretreatment tumor biopsies were available, whether clonotypes were present in the tumor at baseline could not be determined.

In the case of this clone: The antigen it recognizes is unknown. It has no much larger one-base neighbor in the sample; base qualities were not kept.

Following the manufacturer's recommendations, the immunoSEQ kit was used to generate TCR beta libraries from genomic DNA. To prepare libraries, a first multiplex PCR with proprietary primers was run, followed by a second PCR that added unique barcodes, and a bead cleanup was done after each round. A positive control reaction and a negative control reaction, both provided in the kit, were run with every batch of samples. The final libraries were assessed on an Agilent 4200 TapeStation D1000 ScreenTape, pooled by volume, and quantified by qPCR. Sequencing ran on an Illumina NextSeq500 with a MidOutput 150-cycle cartridge, using 156 Read1 and 15 Index1 cycles with kit custom primers. The pooled library was loaded at roughly 1 pM with an approximately 18% PhiX control spike-in. The study's own analysis went as follows. The vendor-processed data were analyzed in R, and a clonotype was defined as all T cells that share the same CDR3 nucleotide sequence. For clone abundance analyses, frequencies were normalized to the 10,000 most abundant clones in each sample. Public T cell clones, which averaged fewer than five per sample, were removed prior to analysis. Tumor-enriched clonotypes and baseline blood-enriched clonotypes were defined as those with an abundance difference of at least 32-fold between compartments. A beta-binomial differential abundance model was used to identify clonotypes that expanded or contracted between blood time points. Similarity between tumor and blood repertoires was quantified using the Baroni-Urbani and Buser coefficient, and groups were compared with two-tailed Wilcoxon tests in R. TCRdb holds this immuneACCESS table with in-frame rearrangements only. Some clones are missing; in checked studies, unresolved V genes explain under half, and the rest has no known cause. The V and J calls and clone size were taken over from that table, and D and trimming were inferred from the DNA. In this sample the table shows about 95,000 clones, 70% to 90% of which occur a single time. Together, the top ten hold roughly 8% of the sample.

This specimen's time point label, per the study, means: baseline pretreatment blood. In light of the paper, this sample's treatment or condition label describes: 15 Gy SBRT to primary tumor, nephrectomy 4 weeks later. Serial peripheral blood from radiation-treated patients was sampled at baseline, 2 weeks and 4 weeks after SBRT to track tumor-enriched clonotypes. Every patient's renal cell carcinoma showed clear cell pathology. The QIAamp DNA Blood Mini Kit (Qiagen) was used to prepare genomic DNA for TCR sequencing. Samples were included in the analyses only if all quality control checks were passed. From a lookup of the germline V gene (reference sequence), CDR1 and CDR2 are GTSNPN and SVGIG. The CDR3 runs 12 residues from the cysteine to the phenylalanine. The sequence is cut down to CDR3 DNA, 36 bases in frame from base 1. V loses 5 bases at its end and J loses 4 bases; junction bases beyond the gene matches: 2.

This sequence uses TRBV30 and TRBJ1-3; 7 central nucleotides agree with TRBD1. The receptor was isolated from a man aged 50-59 years with renal cell carcinoma. The sample consisted of blood, taken from a patient whose treatment included radiotherapy and nephrectomy. CDR3 protein: CAWDRAGNTIYF. The DNA sequence follows: TGTGCCTGGGACAGGGCAGGAAACACCATATATTTT.